Listed below are T cell receptor beta chains from one sample, sequenced in a study of shared clonotypes between healthy human individuals. The table came from immunoSEQ multiplex PCR; TCRdb's copy has only in-frame clones and leaves some out. Of some 2,100,000 clones detected, 85% to 95% appear once; the ten largest clones hold over 1.5%. Sequenced input: naive CD8+ T cells from PBMCs. Every receptor here comes from a man aged 18 to 30 in good health. Some clones in this sample may be carry-over from other donors' samples. CDR3s include the opening cysteine and the closing phenylalanine or tryptophan.

TRBV5-4,TRBJ2-7,CASSGLAGVSEQYF
TRBV7-9,TRBJ2-2,CASSPRPGTGELFF
TRBV7-9,TRBJ2-7,CASTGTTYEQYF
TRBV7-9,TRBJ2-5,CASSSLQKPRGETQYF
TRBV7-6,TRBJ2-3,CASSLVHSGTDTQYF
TRBV5-1,TRBJ2-7,CARKRGAAYEQYF
TRBV29-1,TRBJ2-7,CSVGVFYEQYF
TRBV7-9,TRBJ1-1,CASSLGLLRDTEAFF
TRBV7-9,TRBJ2-5,CASSHSRGWEETQYF
TRBV9,TRBJ1-1,CASSAGQVNTEAFF
TRBV19,TRBJ2-5,CASSTGGRETQYF
TRBV27,TRBJ2-1,CASREGAGSSYNEQFF
TRBV7-8,TRBJ2-7,CASSLWEHEQYF
TRBV19,TRBJ1-1,CASSMGRKGGVTEAFF
TRBV11-2,TRBJ2-7,CASSYGLYSSYEQYF